Below are 15 T cell receptor beta chains sequenced from a single sample in a study of identical twins. TCRdb re-called the 5' RACE reads through MiXCR, storing one row per CDR3 protein. The sample carries about 690,000 distinct CDR3 sequences, around 5.7% recorded once. Sequencing input: naive T cells sorted from blood. The receptor set was obtained from a young man in good health.

The chain combines TRBV5-6 with TRBJ2-5; D possibly corresponds to TRBD1 (5 bases). Germline CDR1 SGHDT, CDR2 YYEEEE. This CDR3 region has 16 residues. Trimming took off 0 bases at V and 5 bases at J, with 17 bases between the two ends. The CDR3: CASSLEGLILGETQYF. CDR3 DNA sequence: TGTGCCAGCAGCTTGGAGGGGCTCATCCTGGGGGAGACCCAGTACTTC.

This clonotype was recorded at least ten times. CDR3: CASSLSWREAGNEQFF. As DNA, the CDR3 is TGTGCCAGCAGCTTAAGCTGGCGGGAGGCTGGCAATGAGCAGTTCTTC. The chain joins TRBV7-9 to TRBJ2-1; TRBD2 aligns across 8 bases. CDR3 length: 16 residues. The trim removed 2 bases at V and 6 bases at J, leaving 9 bases unmatched. The germline CDR1 and CDR2 sequences are SEHNR and FQNEAQ (reference sequence). Filled out from reference TRBV7-9 and TRBJ2-1, the complete variable domain reads DTGVSQNPRHKITKRGQNVTFRCDPISEHNRLYWYRQTLGQGPEFLTYFQNEAQLEKSRLLSDRFSAERPKGSFSTLEIQRTEQGDSAMYLCASSLSWREAGNEQFFGPGTRLTVL.

This clonotype showed up just a few times. This chain uses TRBV18 with TRBJ2-4; D is unresolved. Germline V lookup: CDR1 KGHSH, CDR2 LQKENI. Trimming pared 3 bases from V and 12 bases from J, leaving 15 bases between. CDR3 length: 13 residues. The CDR3 is CASSPVTGQAQYF. CDR3 in DNA: TGTGCCAGCTCACCGGTGACCGGGCAGGCTCAGTACTTC.

This clonotype occurred many times. The gene calls are TRBV10-3 and TRBJ2-7; TRBD2 matches at 9 bases. CDR1 and CDR2 from the germline V gene are ENHRY and SYGVKD. The CDR3 is 15 residues long. J gave up 5 bases and V 2 bases, and 7 bases lay outside the gene matches. The CDR3 DNA is TGTGCCATCAGTGAGAGGGGACTAGCTTTGAACGAGCAGTACTTC. Protein sequence: CAISERGLALNEQYF.

This clonotype came up many times. This chain uses TRBV5-1 with TRBJ2-5, with 7 bases fitting TRBD1. The CDR3 sequence is 14 residues long. Per germline, CDR1 SGHRS and CDR2 YFSETQ. Germline trimming cut 7 bases from V and 5 bases from J; bases unmatched to any gene: 11. The chain's CDR3 is CASYNDRAFETQYF. For the CDR3, the DNA is TGCGCCAGCTATAATGACAGGGCCTTCGAGACCCAGTACTTC.

This clonotype was counted ten times or more. V gene TRBV29-1 combines with J gene TRBJ2-1, with 7 bases identical to TRBD1. This CDR3 comprises 15 residues. Trimming at V came to 1 base and at J to 4 bases, leaving 7 bases not matched to a gene. Germline values: CDR1 SQVTM, CDR2 ANQGSEA. This CDR3 reads CSVEGRDSGYNEQFF. In nucleotides, the CDR3 is TGCAGCGTTGAAGGTCGGGACAGCGGTTACAATGAGCAGTTCTTC.

This clonotype was observed a few times. V gene TRBV11-2 combines with J gene TRBJ2-7; the match to TRBD2 covers 12 bases. There are 17 residues in the CDR3. The germline CDR1 and CDR2 sequences are SGHAT and FQNNGV. With 4 bases clipped from V and 3 bases from J, the junction kept 10 bases outside the gene matches. The CDR3 spells CASSSLGLAGPVYEQYV. The CDR3 DNA is TGTGCCAGCAGCTCGCTAGGACTAGCGGGACCCGTCTACGAGCAGTACGTC.

The table lists this clonotype with a few counts. The rearrangement joins TRBV6-2 or TRBV6-3 to TRBJ2-3, with D maybe TRBD2 (5 bases). Trimming took 7 bases from V and 3 from J, leaving 20 bases between them. Germline assignment: CDR1 MNHEY and CDR2 SVGEGT. The CDR3 consists of 16 residues. The CDR3 loop is CASTTRPRGTTDTQYF. The CDR3 DNA sequence: TGTGCCAGCACCACCAGACCACGGGGTACTACAGATACGCAGTATTTT.

CDR3 nucleotide sequence: TGTGCCAGCAGCTTATTTTTAGAGGGGGCCCCGTTCTTC. Its translation: CASSLFLEGAPFF. The chain employs TRBV7-2 and TRBJ2-1, with TRBD1 matching over 7 bases. Trimming cost V 2 bases and J 15 bases; bases outside gene matches: 10. The CDR3 is made up of 13 amino acids. Per germline, CDR1 SGHTA and CDR2 FQGNSA. The whole variable domain, filled in from reference TRBV7-2 and TRBJ2-1, reads GAGVSQSPSNKVTEKGKDVELRCDPISGHTALYWYRQSLGQGLEFLIYFQGNSAPDKSGLPSDRFSAERTGGSVSTLTIQRTQQEDSAVYLCASSLFLEGAPFFGPGTRLTVL.

The sample holds many counts of this clonotype. The rearrangement uses TRBV6-1 and TRBJ2-2, with D perhaps matching TRBD1 (5 bases). V was trimmed by 4 bases and J by 3 bases, leaving 12 bases between them. Per the germline V gene, CDR1 is MNHNS and CDR2 is SASEGT. This CDR3 contains 15 residues. The DNA for the CDR3 is TGTGCCAGCAGTGGCAACAGACAGTACACCGGGGAGCTGTTTTTT. Protein product: CASSGNRQYTGELFF.

This clonotype was seen at least ten times. CDR3 in amino acids: CASSPRGSNTEAFF. Written as DNA, the CDR3 is TGTGCCAGCAGCCCCCGCGGGTCGAACACTGAAGCTTTCTTT. V is TRBV7-6 and J is TRBJ1-1; unclear D gene. The CDR3 loop spans 14 amino acids. Germline CDR1 is SGHVS and CDR2 is FNYEAQ. V was pared by 5 bases and J by 1 base, with 11 bases between. Supplemented by reference TRBV7-6 and TRBJ1-1, the full variable domain reads GAGVSQSPRYKVTKRGQDVALRCDPISGHVSLYWYRQALGQGPEFLTYFNYEAQQDKSGLPNDRFSAERPEGSISTLTIQRTEQRDSAMYRCASSPRGSNTEAFFGQGTRLTVV.

This clonotype was recorded many times. This chain joins TRBV12-3 or TRBV12-4 and TRBJ1-2; D may be TRBD1 (6 bases). This CDR3 is 14 amino acids long. V was cut by 2 bases and J by 6 bases, with 13 bases left in between. CDR3 sequence: CASSLSTGIDGYTF. DNA for the CDR3: TGTGCCAGCAGTTTAAGTACAGGGATAGATGGCTACACCTTC.

This clonotype was picked up a small number of times. The rearrangement uses TRBV5-6 and TRBJ2-5; unclear D gene. This CDR3 comprises 16 residues. The ends were cut back, 0 bases at V and 4 bases at J, with 16 bases in the middle. Germline V gene data show CDR1 as SGHDT and CDR2 as YYEEEE. CDR3 in amino acids: CASSLDRAVGIETQYF. In DNA form, the CDR3 reads TGTGCCAGCAGCTTGGACCGTGCTGTGGGGATAGAGACCCAGTACTTC.

This clonotype was picked up many times. CDR3: CASSLWVSTDTQYF. Here the CDR3 DNA reads TGCGCCAGCAGCTTATGGGTTAGCACAGATACGCAGTATTTT. V is TRBV5-1 and J is TRBJ2-3; D call uncertain. V shed 2 bases and J shed 0 bases, with 7 bases lying between them. From germline, CDR1 is SGHRS and CDR2 YFSETQ. CDR3 length equals 14 residues.

The chain employs TRBV20-1 and TRBJ1-5; D is unclear. V lost 0 bases and J lost 3, with 12 bases in between. Germline CDR1 and CDR2: DFQATT and SNEGSKA (reference sequence). The CDR3 length is 15 residues. The DNA for the CDR3 is TGCAGTGCTAGAGATGGGTCGTCAGTCAATCAGCCCCAGCATTTT. It encodes CSARDGSSVNQPQHF.